Shown below are 32 T cell receptor beta chains from a single sample sequenced in a study of T cells expressing NK-cell markers (dated by TCRdb to 2018 to 2020). To prepare the library, 5' RACE was applied. Sequencing was performed on an Illumina HiSeq 2000. TCRdb reprocessed the reads and assigns one entry to each CDR3 protein sequence, leaving out DNA. This sample's records show 150,000 to 180,000 distinct CDR3 sequences. Roughly a third of the sample comes from the top ten. The sequencing sample was made of blood T cells: a sorted CD56 or NKG2C T cell subset, CD4+ or CD8+ T cells, or bulk PBMC T cells (not recorded which). The receptor source for this set is a woman aged 50 to 65 in good health. Donor details come from another sample of the same person, matched by shared clones.

The V call is TRBV6-5, the J call TRBJ2-1; TCRdb proposes TRBD1, but this gene call is untestable without DNA. This CDR3 is built from 16 residues. Looked up from germline, CDR1 is MNHEY and CDR2 is SVGAGI. The CDR3 is CASSSQLGTVLNEQFF.

V usage is TRBV6-2 or TRBV6-3 and J usage is TRBJ1-4. The CDR3 has 11 residues. The germline gives CDR1 MNHEY, CDR2 SVGEGT. The CDR3 sequence: CASRRAGQLFF.

The chain links TRBV7-9 to TRBJ2-1. The CDR3 length is 16 residues. Germline values: CDR1 SEHNR, CDR2 FQNEAQ (reference sequence). CDR3 sequence: CASSHTSDNSYNEQFF.

The chain links TRBV3-1 to TRBJ2-2; with no DNA, the TCRdb D assignment of TRBD1 cannot be verified. This CDR3 is built from 16 residues. CDR1 is LGHDT and CDR2 is YNNKEL in the germline V gene (reference sequence). Here the CDR3 reads CASSHRTTKGPGELFF.

The gene calls are TRBV3-1 and TRBJ2-7. Looked up from germline, CDR1 is LGHDT and CDR2 is YNNKEL (reference sequence). This CDR3 contains 16 residues. The CDR3 sequence: CASSQAKKVTSYEQYF.

This chain connects TRBV12-3 or TRBV12-4 to TRBJ1-2; TCRdb reports TRBD1, a call that lacks DNA to check it against. The CDR3 totals 16 residues. The CDR3 region is CASSSVDLLGHYGYTF.

The chain carries TRBV20-1 and TRBJ1-2; TCRdb indicates TRBD1, and absent DNA this call remains unverified. In germline, CDR1 is DFQATT, CDR2 SNEGSKA (reference sequence). The CDR3 is made up of 16 amino acids. The CDR3 is CSAQKRDTLLDYGYTF.

V gene TRBV3-1 combines with J gene TRBJ1-5; lacking DNA, the TRBD1 call made by TCRdb goes unchecked. The germline gives CDR1 LGHDT, CDR2 YNNKEL (reference sequence). CDR3 length: 14 residues. This chain's CDR3 is CASSDGTDDQPQHF.

The chain joins TRBV28 to TRBJ2-1; there is no DNA to check the TCRdb D call of TRBD2. Per the germline V gene, CDR1 is MDHEN and CDR2 is SYDVKM. This CDR3 has 13 residues. This CDR3 reads CASSFRGSDEQFF. The whole variable domain, filled in from reference TRBV28 and TRBJ2-1, reads DVKVTQSSRYLVKRTGEKVFLECVQDMDHENMFWYRQDPGLGLRLIYFSYDVKMKEKGDIPEGYSVSREKKERFSLILESASTNQTSMYLCASSFRGSDEQFFGPGTRLTVL.

The genes are TRBV12-5 and TRBJ2-5. The CDR3 length is 12 residues. Germline V gene lookup returns CDR1 LGHNT and CDR2 FRNRAP. The CDR3 here is CASGFSWETQYF.

The chain joins TRBV13 to TRBJ1-1; TCRdb lists TRBD1, though no DNA is available to test this call. Germline CDR1 PRHDT, CDR2 FYEKMQ (reference sequence). This CDR3 has 14 amino acids. The CDR3 sequence: CASSLGRDSLQAFF. Full variable domain (rest looked up from reference TRBV13 and TRBJ1-1): AAGVIQSPRHLIKEKRETATLKCYPIPRHDTVYWYQQGPGQDPQFLISFYEKMQSDKGSIPDRFSAQQFSDYHSELNMSSLELGDSALYFCASSLGRDSLQAFFGQGTRLTVV.

The chain links TRBV6-4 to TRBJ2-1; there is no DNA to check the TCRdb D call of TRBD2. The CDR3 length is 15 residues. Germline CDR1 and CDR2: MRHNA and SNTAGT. This CDR3 is CASSALAGSYNEQFF.

This chain connects TRBV4-1 to TRBJ2-1; as DNA is missing, the TRBD2 call by TCRdb cannot be tested. The CDR3 runs 16 residues. Germline CDR1 and CDR2: MGHRA and YSYEKL. The chain's CDR3 is CASSQEWLAGVSEQFF.

J is TRBJ2-7 and V is TRBV10-3; TCRdb picks TRBD1, but there is no DNA to check that call. In germline, CDR1 is ENHRY, CDR2 SYGVKD. There are 14 residues in the CDR3. The CDR3 protein is CAIFSGQGTDEQYF.

The V call is TRBV29-1, the J call TRBJ1-2. CDR3 size: 13 residues. CDR1 and CDR2 (germline): SQVTM, ANQGSEA. CDR3 sequence reads: CSVDSSKGYGYTF.

The chain joins TRBV19 to TRBJ2-1; the D call from TCRdb, TRBD1, cannot be confirmed without DNA. Germline-derived CDR1 and CDR2 are LNHDA and SQIVND (reference sequence). The CDR3 extends over 13 amino acids. The CDR3 loop is CATGTGALNEQFF.

The gene calls are TRBV29-1 and TRBJ1-2. From germline, CDR1 is SQVTM and CDR2 ANQGSEA. The CDR3 loop spans 15 amino acids. CDR3 amino acids: CSVAGGRDFVYGYTF. The full variable domain, with the rest looked up from reference TRBV29-1 and TRBJ1-2, is SAVISQKPSRDICQRGTSLTIQCQVDSQVTMMFWYRQQPGQSLTLIATANQGSEATYESGFVIDKFPISRPNLTFSTLTVSNMSPEDSSIYLCSVAGGRDFVYGYTFGSGTRLTVV.

The chain combines TRBV29-1 with TRBJ2-7. CDR3 length: 15 residues. The germline V gene has CDR1 SQVTM and CDR2 ANQGSEA. CDR3 sequence: CSVEGENYETYEQYF.

The chain joins TRBV5-1 to TRBJ2-3; with no DNA, the TCRdb D assignment of TRBD1 cannot be verified. Germline CDR1 SGHRS, CDR2 YFSETQ. CDR3 length equals 18 residues. The chain's CDR3 is CASSLETDLEGETDTQYF.

This chain uses TRBV12-5 with TRBJ1-1. Germline V gives CDR1 LGHNT, CDR2 FRNRAP. This CDR3 spans 11 amino acids. CDR3 residues: CASGSSPEAFF.

The chain employs TRBV2 and TRBJ2-1; TCRdb picks TRBD1, but there is no DNA to check that call. CDR3 length: 14 residues. The germline gives CDR1 SNHLY, CDR2 FYNNEI. CDR3: CASRGQGAGNEQFF.

The V call is TRBV27, the J call TRBJ2-3; TCRdb picks TRBD1, but there is no DNA to check that call. Germline loops: CDR1 MNHEY, CDR2 SMNVEV (reference sequence). The CDR3 is 13 residues long. CDR3 protein: CASSLSSLDTQYF.

The V call is TRBV5-6, the J call TRBJ2-3; TCRdb returns TRBD1, unconfirmable since there is no DNA. There are 16 residues in the CDR3. Germline CDR1 is SGHDT and CDR2 is YYEEEE. CDR3 residues: CASSPEGDRGPDTQYF.

The V and J genes are TRBV7-9 and TRBJ1-4. The CDR3 contains 13 residues. Germline CDR1 reads SEHNR; CDR2 reads FQNEAQ (reference sequence). CDR3 sequence reads: CASTYRRGEKLFF.

V gene TRBV27 combines with J gene TRBJ2-5; TCRdb reports TRBD2, a call that lacks DNA to check it against. The CDR3 loop spans 13 amino acids. Germline CDR1 is MNHEY and CDR2 is SMNVEV (reference sequence). The CDR3 sequence: CASRPLAEETQYF.

This chain links TRBV7-9 with TRBJ2-2; TCRdb's D gene call, TRBD1, goes unchecked for lack of DNA. The length of the CDR3 is 16 residues. Per germline, CDR1 SEHNR and CDR2 FQNEAQ (reference sequence). This chain's CDR3 is CASSTQVTGGAGELFF. Based on the CDR3 plus reference TRBV7-9 and TRBJ2-2, the full variable domain is DTGVSQNPRHKITKRGQNVTFRCDPISEHNRLYWYRQTLGQGPEFLTYFQNEAQLEKSRLLSDRFSAERPKGSFSTLEIQRTEQGDSAMYLCASSTQVTGGAGELFFGEGSRLTVL.

This chain uses TRBV12-3 or TRBV12-4 with TRBJ2-7; without DNA, the TCRdb call of TRBD2 cannot be checked. The CDR3 covers 16 residues. This CDR3 reads CASSFGVGTPTYEQYF.

The gene calls are TRBV6-5 and TRBJ2-7; TCRdb returns TRBD1, unconfirmable since there is no DNA. Germline V gene data show CDR1 as MNHEY and CDR2 as SVGAGI. CDR3 size: 14 residues. The CDR3 protein is CASSSQGSTYEQYF.

The chain uses TRBV20-1 and TRBJ2-1; the TRBD1 assignment by TCRdb is unverifiable without DNA. This CDR3 is 13 amino acids long. The germline gives CDR1 DFQATT, CDR2 SNEGSKA (reference sequence). The CDR3 region is CSARIGGGNEQFF.

The gene calls are TRBV5-1 and TRBJ2-1; lacking DNA, the TRBD2 call made by TCRdb goes unchecked. This CDR3 region has 16 residues. Germline V CDR1 and CDR2: SGHRS, YFSETQ. CDR3: CASSLATSGRWDEQFF.

The chain employs TRBV7-9 and TRBJ2-1. Germline V CDR1 and CDR2: SEHNR, FQNEAQ (reference sequence). The CDR3 length is 15 residues. This CDR3 is CASRSLEDPLNEQFF.

The CDR3 sequence: CATSGGDRENTEAFF. J is TRBJ1-1 and V is TRBV24-1; TCRdb returns TRBD1, unconfirmable since there is no DNA. Germline V gene sequence: CDR1 KGHDR, CDR2 SFDVKD. The CDR3 contains 15 residues.